This T cell receptor beta chain is from a study of shared clonotypes between healthy human individuals. At least ten counts were recorded for this clone. Caucasian adults living in Nashville, Tennessee, provided all samples. Trimming took 10 bases from V and 0 from J; bases not matched to a gene: 8. This CDR3 contains 15 residues. The germline gives CDR1 WSHSY, CDR2 SAAADI. Profiling relied on immunoSEQ multiplex PCR, and the TCRdb table lists in-frame clones only, not all of them. The sample records some 96,000 clones, less than 50% being singletons. The TCR was taken from a middle-aged woman in good health. Some clones in this sample may be carry-over from other donors' samples. Sequences were obtained from PBMCs. This chain uses TRBV10-2 with TRBJ1-5, with TRBD1 matching over 8 bases. CDR3 sequence reads: CATLDRGPSNQPQHF. CDR3 in DNA: TGCGCCACCCTAGACAGGGGCCCTAGCAATCAGCCCCAGCATTTT.